The 9 T cell receptor beta chains presented below share a single source sample, sequenced in a study of cytotoxic CD8 clonotypes in ibrutinib-treated CLL (dated by TCRdb to about 2021). Libraries were prepared through the immunoSEQ multiplex PCR assay. What TCRdb holds here is the immuneACCESS table cut down to in-frame rearrangements. Part of the clones is not present; checked against another copy, under half of the missing clones reflect an unresolved V gene, and the others are unexplained. Recorded for this sample are around 160,000 clones; around 84% of them occurred a single time. The biggest ten clones account for around 2% of the sample. The time point tag for this specimen amounts to: approximately twelve months on ibrutinib. Source: PBMCs, taken after 12 months of ibrutinib treatment. These TCRs come from a human donor with chronic lymphocytic leukemia.

The chain links TRBV28 to TRBJ1-1, with D possibly being TRBD1 (5 bases). This CDR3 comprises 14 residues. V was trimmed by 3 bases and J by 5 bases, leaving 13 bases between them. Germline V CDR1 and CDR2: MDHEN, SYDVKM. CDR3: CASSFWGDQTEAFF. CDR3 sequence (DNA): TGTGCCAGCAGTTTCTGGGGGGATCAGACTGAAGCTTTCTTT. The whole variable domain, filled in from reference TRBV28 and TRBJ1-1, reads DVKVTQSSRYLVKRTGEKVFLECVQDMDHENMFWYRQDPGLGLRLIYFSYDVKMKEKGDIPEGYSVSREKKERFSLILESASTNQTSMYLCASSFWGDQTEAFFGQGTRLTVV.

J is TRBJ2-1 and V is TRBV6-5; 10 positions match TRBD2. This CDR3 contains 15 residues. The germline V gene encodes CDR1 MNHEY and CDR2 SVGAGI. Trimming at V came to 8 bases and at J to 3 bases, leaving 7 bases not matched to a gene. The CDR3 protein is CASGEWTSGYNEQFF. The CDR3 DNA follows: TGTGCCAGCGGGGAATGGACTAGCGGCTACAATGAGCAGTTCTTC.

V usage is TRBV5-1 and J usage is TRBJ2-3; 9 bases line up with TRBD2. The CDR3 has 17 residues. CDR1 and CDR2 from the germline V gene are SGHRS and YFSETQ. Losses at the gene ends were 0 bases for V and 8 bases for J; bases not matched to a gene: 13. CDR3 nucleotides: TGCGCCAGCAGCTTGGGTGCTAGCGGGGCGTTGAGAGGTACGCAGTATTTT. Translation gives CASSLGASGALRGTQYF.

For the CDR3, the DNA is TGCGCCAGCAGCTCCGGGACAGGGTTTTCCTACGAGCAGTACTTC. Protein: CASSSGTGFSYEQYF. The chain combines TRBV5-1 with TRBJ2-7; the match to TRBD1 covers 9 bases. Trimming cost V 3 bases and J 1 base; bases outside gene matches: 5. The CDR3 is 15 amino acids. CDR1 is SGHRS and CDR2 is YFSETQ in the germline V gene. Full variable domain (remainder filled in from reference TRBV5-1 and TRBJ2-7): KAGVTQTPRYLIKTRGQQVTLSCSPISGHRSVSWYQQTPGQGLQFLFEYFSETQRNKGNFPGRFSGRQFSNSRSEMNVSTLELGDSALYLCASSSGTGFSYEQYFGPGTRLTVT.

V usage is TRBV4-1 and J usage is TRBJ2-1; 7 bases line up with TRBD1. The CDR3 totals 15 residues. V lost 5 bases to trimming and J lost 8 bases; unmatched junction nucleotides: 12. Germline V gives CDR1 MGHRA, CDR2 YSYEKL. The CDR3 region is CASSSRDRGIDEQFF. The CDR3 DNA reads TGCGCCAGCAGCAGCCGGGACAGAGGTATCGATGAGCAGTTCTTC.

The V gene is TRBV18, the J gene TRBJ1-1; D is perhaps TRBD1 (5 bases). This CDR3 is built from 14 residues. Germline CDR1 and CDR2: KGHSH and LQKENI. Trimming cost V 4 bases and J 3 bases, with 12 bases left between them. DNA for the CDR3: TGTGCCAGCTCACAGGTGCAGGGCTACACTGAAGCTTTCTTT. It yields the protein CASSQVQGYTEAFF. The full variable domain, with the rest looked up from reference TRBV18 and TRBJ1-1, is NAGVMQNPRHLVRRRGQEARLRCSPMKGHSHVYWYRQLPEEGLKFMVYLQKENIIDESGMPKERFSAEFPKEGPSILRIQQVVRGDSAAYFCASSQVQGYTEAFFGQGTRLTVV.

The chain is built from TRBV19 and TRBJ2-5; D perhaps matches TRBD2 (8 bases). This CDR3 region has 14 residues. Germline CDR1 is LNHDA and CDR2 is SQIVND (reference sequence). Deletions cut 4 bases from V and 5 bases from J, with 14 bases between. The CDR3 sequence: CASSTGQRGETQYF. CDR3 DNA sequence: TGTGCCAGTAGTACGGGACAGCGGGGGGAGACCCAGTACTTC.

The J gene is TRBJ1-6, the V gene TRBV9, with D unclear. This CDR3 spans 16 amino acids. CDR1 SGDLS and CDR2 YYNGEE come from the germline V gene. V dropped 0 bases and J dropped 0 bases, with 7 bases sitting between them. In DNA, the CDR3 is TGTGCCAGCAGCGTAGCGGCCAGCTCCTATAATTCACCCCTCCACTTT. Its protein product is CASSVAASSYNSPLHF.

V gene TRBV19 combines with J gene TRBJ1-2; 9 nucleotides align to TRBD1. V shed 5 bases and J 5 bases; nucleotides not matched to a gene: 9. CDR3 length: 15 amino acids. The germline V gene encodes CDR1 LNHDA and CDR2 SQIVND (reference sequence). The DNA for the CDR3 is TGTGCCAGTAGTCCCTGGACAGGGGAGGCATATGGCTACACCTTC. This sequence encodes CASSPWTGEAYGYTF.